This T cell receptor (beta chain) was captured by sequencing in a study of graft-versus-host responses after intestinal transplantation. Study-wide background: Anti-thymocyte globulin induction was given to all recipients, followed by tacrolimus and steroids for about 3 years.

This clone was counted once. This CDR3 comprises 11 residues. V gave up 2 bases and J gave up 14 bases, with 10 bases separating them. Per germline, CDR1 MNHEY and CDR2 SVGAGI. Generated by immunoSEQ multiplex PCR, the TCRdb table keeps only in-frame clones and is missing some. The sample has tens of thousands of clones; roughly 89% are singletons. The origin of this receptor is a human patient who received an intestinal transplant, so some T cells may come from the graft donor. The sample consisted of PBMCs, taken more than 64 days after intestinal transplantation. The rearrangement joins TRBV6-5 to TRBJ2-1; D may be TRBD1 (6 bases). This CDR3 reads CASSYQGKEFF. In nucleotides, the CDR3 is TGTGCCAGCAGTTACCAGGGGAAGGAGTTCTTC.